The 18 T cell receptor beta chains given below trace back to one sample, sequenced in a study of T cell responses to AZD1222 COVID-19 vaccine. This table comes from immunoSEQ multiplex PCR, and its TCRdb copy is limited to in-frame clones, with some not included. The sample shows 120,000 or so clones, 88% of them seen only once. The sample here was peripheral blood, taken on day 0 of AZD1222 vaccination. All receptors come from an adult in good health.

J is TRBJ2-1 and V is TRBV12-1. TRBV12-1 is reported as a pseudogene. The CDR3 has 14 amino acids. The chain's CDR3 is CASSFGPHHNEQFF. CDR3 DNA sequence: TGTGCCAGCAGCTTTGGCCCTCATCACAATGAGCAGTTCTTC.

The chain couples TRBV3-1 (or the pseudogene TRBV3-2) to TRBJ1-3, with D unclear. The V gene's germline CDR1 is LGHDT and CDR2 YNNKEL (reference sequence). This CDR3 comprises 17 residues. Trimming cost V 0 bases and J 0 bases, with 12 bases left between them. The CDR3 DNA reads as TGTGCCAGCAGCCAAGAGGGCGGAAAGATCTCTGGAAACACCATATATTTT. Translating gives CASSQEGGKISGNTIYF.

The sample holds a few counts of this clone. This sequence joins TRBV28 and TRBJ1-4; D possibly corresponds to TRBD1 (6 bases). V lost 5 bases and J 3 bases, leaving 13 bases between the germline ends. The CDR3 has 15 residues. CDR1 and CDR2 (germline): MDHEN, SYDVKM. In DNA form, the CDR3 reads TGTGCCAGCAGTCCGGGACACTCTCCTAATGAAAAACTGTTTTTT. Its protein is CASSPGHSPNEKLFF. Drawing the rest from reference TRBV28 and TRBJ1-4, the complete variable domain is DVKVTQSSRYLVKRTGEKVFLECVQDMDHENMFWYRQDPGLGLRLIYFSYDVKMKEKGDIPEGYSVSREKKERFSLILESASTNQTSMYLCASSPGHSPNEKLFFGSGTQLSVL.

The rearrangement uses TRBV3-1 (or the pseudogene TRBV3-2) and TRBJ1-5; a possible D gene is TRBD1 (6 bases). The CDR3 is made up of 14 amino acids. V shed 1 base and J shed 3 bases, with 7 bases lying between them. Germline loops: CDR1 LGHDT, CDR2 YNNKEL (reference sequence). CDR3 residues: CASSQAGVNQPQHF. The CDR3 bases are TGTGCCAGCAGCCAAGCAGGGGTCAATCAGCCCCAGCATTTT.

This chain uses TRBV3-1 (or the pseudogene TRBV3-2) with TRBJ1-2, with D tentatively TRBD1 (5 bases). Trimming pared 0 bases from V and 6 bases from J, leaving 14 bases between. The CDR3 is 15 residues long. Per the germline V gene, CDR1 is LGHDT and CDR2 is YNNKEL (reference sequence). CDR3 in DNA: TGTGCCAGCAGCCAAGACAGGGCCCTCATCGATGGCTACACCTTC. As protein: CASSQDRALIDGYTF.

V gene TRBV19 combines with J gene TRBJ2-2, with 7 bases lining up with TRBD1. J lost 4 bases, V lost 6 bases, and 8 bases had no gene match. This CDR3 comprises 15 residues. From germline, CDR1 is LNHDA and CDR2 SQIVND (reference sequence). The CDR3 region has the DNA TGTGCCAGTAGCCCGACAGGGATTGTCACCGGGGAGCTGTTTTTT. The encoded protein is CASSPTGIVTGELFF. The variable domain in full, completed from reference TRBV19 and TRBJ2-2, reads DGGITQSPKYLFRKEGQNVTLSCEQNLNHDAMYWYRQDPGQGLRLIYYSQIVNDFQKGDIAEGYSVSREKKESFPLTVTSAQKNPTAFYLCASSPTGIVTGELFFGEGSRLTVL.

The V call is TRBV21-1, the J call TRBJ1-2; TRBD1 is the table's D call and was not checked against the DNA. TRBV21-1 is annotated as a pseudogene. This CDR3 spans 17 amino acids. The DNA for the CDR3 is TGTGCCAGCAGCAAAGACACAACAGGTGGGGTTAGAGATGGCTACACCTTC. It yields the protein CASSKDTTGGVRDGYTF.

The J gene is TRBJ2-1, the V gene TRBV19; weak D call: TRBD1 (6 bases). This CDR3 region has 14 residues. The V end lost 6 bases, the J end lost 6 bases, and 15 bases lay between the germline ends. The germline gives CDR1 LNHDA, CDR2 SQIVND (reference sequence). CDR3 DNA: TGTGCCAGTAGCTTGGGGGCGCAAAGCAATGAGCAGTTCTTC. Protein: CASSLGAQSNEQFF.

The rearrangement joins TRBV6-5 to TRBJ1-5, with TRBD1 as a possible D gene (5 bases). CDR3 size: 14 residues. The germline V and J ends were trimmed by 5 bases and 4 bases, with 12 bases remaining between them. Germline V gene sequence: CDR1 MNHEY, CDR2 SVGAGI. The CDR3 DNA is TGTGCCAGCAGTACGGTGCAGGGTAATCAGCCCCAGCATTTT. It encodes CASSTVQGNQPQHF.

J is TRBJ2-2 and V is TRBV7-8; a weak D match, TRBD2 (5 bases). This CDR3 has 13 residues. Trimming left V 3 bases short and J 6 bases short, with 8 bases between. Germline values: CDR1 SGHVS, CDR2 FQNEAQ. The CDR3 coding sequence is TGTGCCAGCAGCTTCGGGGTCGCCGGGGAGCTGTTTTTT. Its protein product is CASSFGVAGELFF. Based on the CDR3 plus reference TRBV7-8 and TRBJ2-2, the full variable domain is GAGVSQSPRYKVAKRGQDVALRCDPISGHVSLFWYQQALGQGPEFLTYFQNEAQLDKSGLPSDRFFAERPEGSVSTLKIQRTQQEDSAVYLCASSFGVAGELFFGEGSRLTVL.

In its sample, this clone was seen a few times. This CDR3 reads CASIGVWIWSYNEQFF. CDR3 coding DNA: TGTGCCAGCATTGGGGTATGGATTTGGTCCTACAATGAGCAGTTCTTC. The V call is TRBV21-1, the J call TRBJ2-1. TRBV21-1 counts as a pseudogene. This CDR3 is 16 amino acids long.

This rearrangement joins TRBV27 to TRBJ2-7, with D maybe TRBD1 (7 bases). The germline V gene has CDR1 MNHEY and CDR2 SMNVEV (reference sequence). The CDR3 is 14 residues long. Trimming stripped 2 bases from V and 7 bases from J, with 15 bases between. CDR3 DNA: TGTGCCAGCAGTTTAGCAGGGGGGCCGGGGGAGCAGTACTTC. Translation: CASSLAGGPGEQYF.

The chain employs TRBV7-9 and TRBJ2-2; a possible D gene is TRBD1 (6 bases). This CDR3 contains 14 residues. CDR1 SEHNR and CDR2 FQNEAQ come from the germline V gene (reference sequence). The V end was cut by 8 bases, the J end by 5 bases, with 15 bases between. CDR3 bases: TGTGCCAGCGTCTTTGGGGGCGTTACCGGGGAGCTGTTTTTT. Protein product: CASVFGGVTGELFF.

The CDR3 protein is CASSLQGLYTEAFF. The DNA of the CDR3 is TGTGCCAGCAGTTTACAGGGGTTGTACACTGAAGCTTTCTTT. The gene calls are TRBV6-6 and TRBJ1-1; 7 bases match TRBD1. The CDR3 covers 14 residues. Trimming took 4 bases from V and 3 from J; bases not matched to a gene: 5. Germline V gene data show CDR1 as MNHNY and CDR2 as SVGAGI (reference sequence).

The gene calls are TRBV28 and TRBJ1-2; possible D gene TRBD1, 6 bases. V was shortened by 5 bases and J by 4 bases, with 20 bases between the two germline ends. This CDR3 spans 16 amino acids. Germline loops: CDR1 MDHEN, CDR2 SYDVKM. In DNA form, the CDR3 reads TGTGCCAGCAGTCCGGGAGGGGGAGAGGTTGCCTATGGCTACACCTTC. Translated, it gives CASSPGGGEVAYGYTF.

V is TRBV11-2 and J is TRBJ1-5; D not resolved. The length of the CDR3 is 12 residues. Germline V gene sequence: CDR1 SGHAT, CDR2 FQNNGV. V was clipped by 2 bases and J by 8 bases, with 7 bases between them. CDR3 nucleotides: TGTGCCAGCAGCTTACTCGGGGAGCCCCAGCATTTT. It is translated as CASSLLGEPQHF.

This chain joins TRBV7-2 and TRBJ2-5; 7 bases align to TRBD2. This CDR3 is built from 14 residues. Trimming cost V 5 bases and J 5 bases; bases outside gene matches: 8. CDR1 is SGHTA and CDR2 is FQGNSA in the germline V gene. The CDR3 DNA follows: TGTGCCAGCAGCCGGGACCGTAGCGGGGAGACCCAGTACTTC. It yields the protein CASSRDRSGETQYF.

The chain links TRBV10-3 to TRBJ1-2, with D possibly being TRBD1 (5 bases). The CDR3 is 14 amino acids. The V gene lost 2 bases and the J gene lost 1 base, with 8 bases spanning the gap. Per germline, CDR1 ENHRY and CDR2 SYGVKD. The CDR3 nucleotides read TGTGCCATCAGTGAGGGACAAAGTAACTATGGCTACACCTTC. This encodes CAISEGQSNYGYTF.